The 18 T cell receptor beta chains listed next were all sequenced from one sample in a study of alternative splicing in chronic myeloid leukemia remission. Libraries were built from poly-A-enriched mRNA from roughly 1,000 ng total RNA. Reprocessing the bulk RNA-seq reads, TCRdb reports a single entry for every CDR3 protein and omits DNA. Of around 290 distinct CDR3 sequences detected, around 96% appear once; the ten largest clones hold more than 11%. What was sequenced was PBMCs. The receptors were sampled from a person aged 25-55 years in good health.

The genes are TRBV20-1 and TRBJ2-1; there is no DNA to check the TCRdb D call of TRBD2. The CDR3 sequence is 15 residues long. Germline V CDR1 and CDR2: DFQATT, SNEGSKA (reference sequence). The CDR3 sequence is CSARSGYSSYNEQFF.

The rearrangement uses TRBV4-2 and TRBJ2-1; with no DNA, the TCRdb D assignment of TRBD2 cannot be verified. Germline values: CDR1 LGHNA, CDR2 YNFKEQ. The CDR3 length is 16 residues. The CDR3 spells CASSQEMTSGYNEQFF.

The sample holds one count of this clonotype. The chain links TRBV6-4 to TRBJ2-3; TCRdb outputs TRBD2, but without DNA this stays unchecked. This CDR3 comprises 15 residues. Per germline, CDR1 MRHNA and CDR2 SNTAGT. CDR3 loop: CASSDGTSGTDTQYF.

This chain joins TRBV20-1 and TRBJ2-7; the TCRdb D gene call, TRBD2, has no DNA to confirm it. The CDR3 contains 17 residues. Germline assignment: CDR1 DFQATT and CDR2 SNEGSKA (reference sequence). The CDR3 is CSAREGIGGRGIYEQYF.

The chain employs TRBV15 and TRBJ2-5; TCRdb returns TRBD2, unconfirmable since there is no DNA. The CDR3 has 12 amino acids. Germline CDR1 LNHNV, CDR2 YYDKDF (reference sequence). The CDR3 sequence is CATQPGYGTQYF.

The chain recombines TRBV7-2 with TRBJ1-6. The germline CDR1 and CDR2 sequences are SGHTA and FQGNSA. This CDR3 contains 15 residues. The CDR3 loop reads CASSAWAANNSPLHF.

This chain uses TRBV6-5 with TRBJ2-7; the TCRdb D gene call, TRBD2, has no DNA to confirm it. CDR3 size: 15 residues. Per germline, CDR1 MNHEY and CDR2 SVGAGI. CDR3 in amino acids: CASSYSAGSSHEQYF.

This rearrangement joins TRBV12-3 or TRBV12-4 to TRBJ2-5. This CDR3 is built from 14 residues. The CDR3 region is CASCSRWTQETQYF.

The chain has TRBV6-4 and TRBJ2-1. The CDR3 length is 15 residues. From germline, CDR1 is MRHNA and CDR2 SNTAGT. Here the CDR3 reads CASSAGRTLYNEQFF.

This clonotype was recorded once. This chain connects TRBV20-1 to TRBJ2-7; TCRdb indicates TRBD2, and absent DNA this call remains unverified. CDR1 is DFQATT, CDR2 SNEGSKA, per germline (reference sequence). The CDR3 spans 11 residues. The CDR3 sequence is CSARLVGEQYF.

The gene calls are TRBV6-6 and TRBJ1-1; TCRdb picks TRBD1, but there is no DNA to check that call. The CDR3 contains 18 residues. Germline V gene lookup returns CDR1 MNHNY and CDR2 SVGAGI (reference sequence). CDR3 sequence reads: CASSYGGNRGTMNTEAFF.

This sequence joins TRBV5-4 and TRBJ2-5. The CDR3 sequence is 13 residues long. Germline CDR1 SGHNT, CDR2 YYREEE (reference sequence). CDR3 region: CASSLRRKETQYF.

The rearrangement uses TRBV20-1 and TRBJ1-2; TCRdb's D gene call, TRBD1, goes unchecked for lack of DNA. This CDR3 has 12 residues. The germline gives CDR1 DFQATT, CDR2 SNEGSKA (reference sequence). CDR3 amino acids: CSAGQGIYGYTF.

The rearrangement joins TRBV30 to TRBJ1-3. CDR1 GTSNPN and CDR2 SVGIG come from the germline V gene (reference sequence). The CDR3 runs to 16 residues. The CDR3 here is CAWGDLGRVPGNTIYF.

V usage is TRBV9 and J usage is TRBJ1-1. Germline CDR1 and CDR2: SGDLS and YYNGEE. The CDR3 has 14 residues. This CDR3 reads CASSEGGGGTEAFF.

The gene calls are TRBV6-1 and TRBJ2-3; TCRdb picks TRBD2, but there is no DNA to check that call. The CDR3 is made up of 15 amino acids. The V gene's germline CDR1 is MNHNS and CDR2 SASEGT. The CDR3 sequence is CASSGLEGGPDTQYF.

This chain links TRBV18 with TRBJ1-1. The CDR3 runs 15 residues. The germline V gene encodes CDR1 KGHSH and CDR2 LQKENI. The CDR3 sequence is CASSPSRGRDTEAFF.

This CDR3 reads CASSSDSSYEKLFF. The chain employs TRBV3-1 and TRBJ1-4. This CDR3 is built from 14 residues. Germline values: CDR1 LGHDT, CDR2 YNNKEL (reference sequence).